This passage covers 16 T cell receptor beta chains from one sample sequenced in a study of blood T cells in healthy people across ages. Combining a sample-barcoded 5' primer with a J-beta primer mix, a second PCR ran for 7 to 11 cycles. TCRdb passed the 5' RACE reads through MiXCR, listing each CDR3 protein once. Here the sample spans 1.5 million to 2 million distinct CDR3 sequences, approximately 32% being singletons. Sample: blood. Receptors were obtained from a woman aged 25 to 39 in good health.

The chain recombines TRBV20-1 with TRBJ1-5; D is unclear. With 5 bases removed from V and 12 bases from J, the gap between germline ends came to 20 bases. The CDR3 covers 13 residues. Germline CDR1 and CDR2: DFQATT and SNEGSKA (reference sequence). The CDR3 nucleotides read TGCAGTGCTCATGATGACCGGGGAAGCCTCCAGCATTTT. Protein: CSAHDDRGSLQHF.

The CDR3 DNA sequence: TGTGCCAGTACTACAGAGAGGACAGATACGCAGTATTTT. It yields the protein CASTTERTDTQYF. This rearrangement joins TRBV19 to TRBJ2-3; D is unclear. Per germline, CDR1 LNHDA and CDR2 SQIVND (reference sequence). V dropped 7 bases and J dropped 3 bases, with 11 bases sitting between them. The CDR3 extends over 13 amino acids. Drawing the rest from reference TRBV19 and TRBJ2-3, the complete variable domain is DGGITQSPKYLFRKEGQNVTLSCEQNLNHDAMYWYRQDPGQGLRLIYYSQIVNDFQKGDIAEGYSVSREKKESFPLTVTSAQKNPTAFYLCASTTERTDTQYFGPGTRLTVL.

The chain carries TRBV5-1 and TRBJ2-2; 10 bases line up with TRBD2. V shed 3 bases and J 4 bases; nucleotides not matched to a gene: 3. This CDR3 is 15 amino acids long. The germline gives CDR1 SGHRS, CDR2 YFSETQ. The CDR3 is CASSSSGSSTGELFF. CDR3 DNA sequence: TGCGCCAGCAGCTCTAGCGGGAGTAGCACCGGGGAGCTGTTTTTT.

The genes are TRBV4-1 and TRBJ1-3, with D hard to call. Germline V CDR1 and CDR2: MGHRA, YSYEKL. The CDR3 contains 14 residues. Deletions cut 0 bases from V and 1 base from J, with 4 bases between. CDR3 sequence reads: CASSQDVSGNTIYF. The CDR3 coding sequence is TGCGCCAGCAGCCAAGACGTATCTGGAAACACCATATATTTT.

As concerns this clonotype: A much larger clone differs by one base, so this may be a read error. V is TRBV4-1 and J is TRBJ1-2; D is ambiguous. This CDR3 has 15 amino acids. V lost 0 bases, J lost 4 bases, and 12 bases lay in between. CDR1 MGHRA and CDR2 YSYEKL come from the germline V gene. CDR3 coding DNA: TGCGCCAGCAGCCAAGAAAGGGCGGTTGTCTATGGCTACACCTTC. Translated: CASSQERAVVYGYTF.

This clonotype was seen a handful of times. V is TRBV27 and J is TRBJ2-1, with 16 bases that match TRBD2. Germline V lookup: CDR1 MNHEY, CDR2 SMNVEV (reference sequence). The CDR3 covers 17 residues. J lost 2 bases, V lost 6 bases, and 4 bases had no gene match. In nucleotides, the CDR3 is TGTGCCAGCAGGCCCGGGACTAGCGGGGGGGCCTACAATGAGCAGTTCTTC. It is translated as CASRPGTSGGAYNEQFF.

The chain joins TRBV6-1 to TRBJ1-2; D gene uncertain. Germline CDR1 MNHNS, CDR2 SASEGT. This CDR3 has 11 amino acids. V was shortened by 10 bases and J by 6 bases, with 12 bases between the two germline ends. The CDR3 reads CATLWTNGYTF. The CDR3 region has the DNA TGTGCCACCTTATGGACGAATGGCTACACCTTC.

This clonotype came up a few times. This chain uses TRBV7-3 with TRBJ2-4, with TRBD1 matching 8 bases. Trimming at V came to 2 bases and at J to 7 bases, leaving 13 bases not matched to a gene. This CDR3 spans 17 amino acids. CDR1 is SGHTA and CDR2 is FQGTGA in the germline V gene. Here the CDR3 reads CASSLVPTGDAENIQYF. The CDR3 region has the DNA TGTGCCAGCAGCTTAGTCCCGACAGGGGACGCTGAGAACATTCAGTACTTC.

This clonotype was seen more than once but under ten times. This chain uses TRBV5-4 with TRBJ2-7; 9 bases are shared with TRBD1. The CDR3 has 17 residues. Germline V gene sequence: CDR1 SGHNT, CDR2 YYREEE (reference sequence). J gave up 7 bases and V 3 bases, and 17 bases lay outside the gene matches. This CDR3 reads CASSSIDTGTGRREQYF. The CDR3 DNA follows: TGTGCCAGCAGCTCAATAGATACCGGGACAGGGCGTCGGGAGCAGTACTTC. Full variable domain (rest looked up from reference TRBV5-4 and TRBJ2-7): ETGVTQSPTHLIKTRGQQVTLRCSSQSGHNTVSWYQQALGQGPQFIFQYYREEENGRGNFPPRFSGLQFPNYSSELNVNALELDDSALYLCASSSIDTGTGRREQYFGPGTRLTVT.

The rearrangement joins TRBV20-1 to TRBJ1-3; 8 bases are shared with TRBD1. The V segment lost 3 bases and the J segment 6 bases; nucleotides outside the gene matches: 31. CDR1 and CDR2 (germline): DFQATT, SNEGSKA (reference sequence). CDR3 length equals 22 residues. CDR3 amino acids: CSASLSRDPGRGRRSHENTIYF. Here the CDR3 DNA reads TGCAGTGCTAGTCTAAGCAGGGACCCAGGCAGGGGGCGCCGGTCCCATGAAAACACCATATATTTT.

This sequence joins TRBV14 and TRBJ1-2; D remains unclear. Per germline, CDR1 SGHDN and CDR2 FVKESK. With 0 bases removed from V and 10 bases from J, the gap between germline ends came to 6 bases. The CDR3 consists of 11 residues. The CDR3 protein is CASSQDGVYTF. CDR3 sequence (DNA): TGTGCCAGCAGCCAAGATGGGGTCTACACCTTC.

Remarks on this clonotype: Germline and junction disagree at one end, which may indicate a read error. In nucleotides, the CDR3 is TGCGCCAGCAGCTTTACAGGGCCACCAGTGAATACTGAAGCTTTCTTT. It translates to CASSFTGPPVNTEAFF. The rearrangement links TRBV5-1 to TRBJ1-1; maybe TRBD1 (6 bases). CDR1 is SGHRS, CDR2 YFSETQ, per germline. The CDR3 spans 16 residues.

The J gene is TRBJ2-3, the V gene TRBV5-5, with 7 nucleotides matching TRBD1. The CDR3 is 16 amino acids. V was pared by 5 bases and J by 1 base, with 10 bases of the junction left unmatched. CDR1 SGHKS and CDR2 YYEKEE come from the germline V gene (reference sequence). CDR3 sequence reads: CASSSLDRVGTDTQYF. CDR3 sequence (DNA): TGTGCCAGCAGTTCACTTGACAGGGTAGGCACAGATACGCAGTATTTT. The full variable domain, its missing parts supplied by reference TRBV5-5 and TRBJ2-3, is DAGVTQSPTHLIKTRGQQVTLRCSPISGHKSVSWYQQVLGQGPQFIFQYYEKEERGRGNFPDRFSARQFPNYSSELNVNALLLGDSALYLCASSSLDRVGTDTQYFGPGTRLTVL.

The chain carries TRBV12-3 or TRBV12-4 and TRBJ1-2, with D maybe TRBD1 (6 bases). V was cut by 4 bases and J by 12 bases, with 18 bases left in between. The CDR3 consists of 13 residues. This chain's CDR3 is CASSSSPAGGHTF. The CDR3 DNA reads as TGTGCCAGCAGTTCCTCGCCCGCGGGGGGCCACACCTTC.

Turning to this clonotype: At one end the junction does not follow the germline gene, possibly because of a read error. The gene calls are TRBV3-1 and TRBJ2-3; D is unclear. Germline lookup yields CDR1 LGHDT and CDR2 YNNKEL (reference sequence). The CDR3 contains 15 residues. CDR3 protein: CTSSQEGRRTDTQYF. CDR3 sequence (DNA): TGTACCAGCAGCCAAGAAGGACGGCGCACAGATACGCAGTATTTT.

V gene TRBV4-1 combines with J gene TRBJ1-1; D perhaps matches TRBD1 (5 bases). V gave up 3 bases and J gave up 1 base, with 9 bases separating them. CDR3 length equals 14 residues. Germline V gene lookup returns CDR1 MGHRA and CDR2 YSYEKL. The CDR3 DNA reads as TGCGCCAGCAGCCAGCAGGGATGGAACACTGAAGCTTTCTTT. It is translated as CASSQQGWNTEAFF.